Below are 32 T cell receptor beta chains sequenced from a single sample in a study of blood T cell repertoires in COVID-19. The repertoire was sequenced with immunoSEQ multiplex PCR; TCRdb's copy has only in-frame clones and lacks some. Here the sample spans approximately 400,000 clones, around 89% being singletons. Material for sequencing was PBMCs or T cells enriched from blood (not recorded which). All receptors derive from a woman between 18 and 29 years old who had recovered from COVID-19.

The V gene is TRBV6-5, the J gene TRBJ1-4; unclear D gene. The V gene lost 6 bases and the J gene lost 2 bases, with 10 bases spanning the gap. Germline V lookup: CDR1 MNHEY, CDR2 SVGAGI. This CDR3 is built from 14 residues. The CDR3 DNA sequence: TGTGCCAGCAGGGTTGGCGGCACTAATGAAAAACTGTTTTTT. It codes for CASRVGGTNEKLFF.

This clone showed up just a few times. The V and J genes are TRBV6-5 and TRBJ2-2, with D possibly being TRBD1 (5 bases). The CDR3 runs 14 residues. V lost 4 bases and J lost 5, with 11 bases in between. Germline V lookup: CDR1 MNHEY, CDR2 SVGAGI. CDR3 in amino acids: CASSFAGYTGELFF. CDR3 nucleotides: TGTGCCAGCAGTTTTGCAGGGTATACCGGGGAGCTGTTTTTT.

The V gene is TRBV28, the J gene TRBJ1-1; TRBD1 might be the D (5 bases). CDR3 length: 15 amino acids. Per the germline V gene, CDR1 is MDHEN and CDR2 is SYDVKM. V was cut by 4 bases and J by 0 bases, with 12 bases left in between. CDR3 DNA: TGTGCCAGCAGTTACACGACAGCCATGAACACTGAAGCTTTCTTT. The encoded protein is CASSYTTAMNTEAFF.

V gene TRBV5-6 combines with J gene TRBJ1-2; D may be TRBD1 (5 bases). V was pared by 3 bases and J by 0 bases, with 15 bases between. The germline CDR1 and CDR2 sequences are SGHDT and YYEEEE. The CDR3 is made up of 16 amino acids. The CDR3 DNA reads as TGTGCCAGCAGCTCCCCGACAGCCACGTCTAACTATGGCTACACCTTC. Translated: CASSSPTATSNYGYTF.

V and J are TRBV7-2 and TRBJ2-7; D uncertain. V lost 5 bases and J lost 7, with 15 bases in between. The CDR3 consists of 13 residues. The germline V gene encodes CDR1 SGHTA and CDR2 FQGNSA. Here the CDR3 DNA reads TGTGCCAGCAGCGACTTCCCGACCACAGAGCAGTACTTC. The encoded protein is CASSDFPTTEQYF.

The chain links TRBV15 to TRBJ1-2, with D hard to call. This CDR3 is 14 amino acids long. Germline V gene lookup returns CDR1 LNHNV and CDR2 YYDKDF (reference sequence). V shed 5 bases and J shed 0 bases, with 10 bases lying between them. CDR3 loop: CATSSKLANYGYTF. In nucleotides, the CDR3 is TGTGCCACCAGCTCCAAGTTAGCTAACTATGGCTACACCTTC.

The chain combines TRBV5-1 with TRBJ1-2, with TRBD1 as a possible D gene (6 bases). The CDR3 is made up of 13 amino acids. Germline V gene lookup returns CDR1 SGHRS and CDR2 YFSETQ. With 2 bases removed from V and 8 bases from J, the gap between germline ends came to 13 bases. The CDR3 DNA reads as TGCGCCAGCAGCTTATTAAACAGGGACGGCTACACCTTC. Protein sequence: CASSLLNRDGYTF.

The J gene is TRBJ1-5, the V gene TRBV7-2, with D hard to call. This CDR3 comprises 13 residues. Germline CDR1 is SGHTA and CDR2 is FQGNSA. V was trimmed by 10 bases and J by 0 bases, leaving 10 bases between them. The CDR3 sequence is CATQQNSNQPQHF. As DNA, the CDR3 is TGTGCCACACAGCAAAATAGCAATCAGCCCCAGCATTTT. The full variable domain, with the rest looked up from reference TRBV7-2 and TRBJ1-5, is GAGVSQSPSNKVTEKGKDVELRCDPISGHTALYWYRQSLGQGLEFLIYFQGNSAPDKSGLPSDRFSAERTGGSVSTLTIQRTQQEDSAVYLCATQQNSNQPQHFGDGTRLSIL.

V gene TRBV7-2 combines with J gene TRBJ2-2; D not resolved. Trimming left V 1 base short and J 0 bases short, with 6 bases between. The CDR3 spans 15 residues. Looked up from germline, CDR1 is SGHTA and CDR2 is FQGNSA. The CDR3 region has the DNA TGTGCCAGCAGCTTAGGAGGAGCGAACACCGGGGAGCTGTTTTTT. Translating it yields CASSLGGANTGELFF.

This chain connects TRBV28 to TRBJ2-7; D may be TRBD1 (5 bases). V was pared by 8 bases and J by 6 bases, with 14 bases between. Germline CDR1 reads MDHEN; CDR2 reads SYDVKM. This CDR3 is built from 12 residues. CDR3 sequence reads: CASGRGWAEQYF. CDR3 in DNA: TGTGCCAGCGGTAGGGGCTGGGCCGAGCAGTACTTC.

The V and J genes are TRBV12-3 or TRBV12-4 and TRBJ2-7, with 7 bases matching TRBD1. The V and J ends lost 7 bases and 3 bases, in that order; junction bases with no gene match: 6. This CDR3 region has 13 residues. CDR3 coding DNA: TGTGCCAGCAAAACAGGGGTCAACTACGAGCAGTACTTC. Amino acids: CASKTGVNYEQYF.

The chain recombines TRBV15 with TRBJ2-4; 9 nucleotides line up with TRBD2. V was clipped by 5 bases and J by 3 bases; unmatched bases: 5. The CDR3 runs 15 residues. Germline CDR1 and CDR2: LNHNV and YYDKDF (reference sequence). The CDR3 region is CATSPRGGVKNIQYF. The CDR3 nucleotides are TGTGCCACCAGCCCGCGGGGGGGAGTCAAAAACATTCAGTACTTC.

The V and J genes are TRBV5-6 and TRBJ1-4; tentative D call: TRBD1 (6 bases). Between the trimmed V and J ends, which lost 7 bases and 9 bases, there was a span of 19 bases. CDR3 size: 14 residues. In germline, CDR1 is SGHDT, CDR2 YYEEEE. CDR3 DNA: TGTGCCAGCGCACTCAAACCAGGACAGCAAAAACTGTTTTTT. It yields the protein CASALKPGQQKLFF. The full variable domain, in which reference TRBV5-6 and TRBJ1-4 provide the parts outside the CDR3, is DAGVTQSPTHLIKTRGQQVTLRCSPKSGHDTVSWYQQALGQGPQFIFQYYEEEERQRGNFPDRFSGHQFPNYSSELNVNALLLGDSALYLCASALKPGQQKLFFGSGTQLSVL.

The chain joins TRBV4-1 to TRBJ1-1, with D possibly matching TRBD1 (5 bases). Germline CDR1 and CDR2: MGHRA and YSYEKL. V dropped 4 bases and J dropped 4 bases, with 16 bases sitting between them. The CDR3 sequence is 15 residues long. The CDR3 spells CASSLKSGGFTEAFF. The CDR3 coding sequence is TGCGCCAGCAGCCTCAAGTCCGGGGGATTCACTGAAGCTTTCTTT.

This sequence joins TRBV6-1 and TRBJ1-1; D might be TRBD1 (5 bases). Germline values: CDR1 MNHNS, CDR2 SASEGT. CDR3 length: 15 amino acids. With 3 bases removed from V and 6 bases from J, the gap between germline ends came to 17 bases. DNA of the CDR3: TGTGCCAGCAGTGACCAACATACAGGCGACCCTGAAGCTTTCTTT. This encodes CASSDQHTGDPEAFF.

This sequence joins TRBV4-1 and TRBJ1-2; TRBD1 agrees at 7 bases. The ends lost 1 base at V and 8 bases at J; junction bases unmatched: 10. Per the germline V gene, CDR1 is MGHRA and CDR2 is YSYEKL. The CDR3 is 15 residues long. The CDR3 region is CASSQVGTERLGYTF. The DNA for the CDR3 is TGCGCCAGCAGCCAAGTAGGGACAGAGCGTCTGGGCTACACCTTC.

The CDR3 region is CASSPRSYVNTDTQYF. In DNA form, the CDR3 reads TGCGCCAGCAGCCCTAGATCCTATGTTAACACAGATACGCAGTATTTT. The chain joins TRBV4-1 to TRBJ2-3; D call uncertain. Germline loops: CDR1 MGHRA, CDR2 YSYEKL. CDR3 length: 16 amino acids. The V and J ends lost 4 bases and 2 bases respectively, with 16 bases between them.

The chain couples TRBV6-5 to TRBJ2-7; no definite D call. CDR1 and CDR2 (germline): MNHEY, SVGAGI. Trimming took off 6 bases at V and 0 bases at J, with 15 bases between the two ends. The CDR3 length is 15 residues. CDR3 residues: CASRLSATGSYEQYF. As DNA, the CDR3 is TGTGCCAGCAGGCTCTCAGCGACGGGCTCCTACGAGCAGTACTTC.

CDR3 coding DNA: TGTGCCAGCTCACCAAGAGAGACAGGGGGCAATCAGCCCCAGCATTTT. Translation gives CASSPRETGGNQPQHF. The chain recombines TRBV18 with TRBJ1-5; 8 bases agree with TRBD1. The germline CDR1 and CDR2 sequences are KGHSH and LQKENI. V dropped 2 bases and J dropped 2; count of bases not matched to a gene: 5. The CDR3 is made up of 16 amino acids.

CDR3 in DNA: TGCGCCAGCAGCTTGGCCGCTCTAGGCACTGAAGCTTTCTTT. This translates into CASSLAALGTEAFF. The V and J genes are TRBV5-1 and TRBJ1-1; D gene uncertain. The CDR3 runs 14 residues. Germline V gives CDR1 SGHRS, CDR2 YFSETQ. V lost 0 bases and J 4 bases, leaving 10 bases between the germline ends.

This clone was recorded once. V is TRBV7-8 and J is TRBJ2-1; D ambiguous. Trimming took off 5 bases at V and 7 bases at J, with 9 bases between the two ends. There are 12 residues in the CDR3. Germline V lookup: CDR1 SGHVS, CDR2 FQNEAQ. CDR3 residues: CASSRYQNEQFF. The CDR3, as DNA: TGTGCCAGCAGCCGTTACCAGAATGAGCAGTTCTTC.

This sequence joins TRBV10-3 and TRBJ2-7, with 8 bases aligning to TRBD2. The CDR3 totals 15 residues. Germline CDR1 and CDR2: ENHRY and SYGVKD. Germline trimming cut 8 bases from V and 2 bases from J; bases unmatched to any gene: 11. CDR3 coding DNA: TGTGCCATCGGATCGTCTGTAGCGGGAACCTACGAGCAGTACTTC. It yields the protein CAIGSSVAGTYEQYF.

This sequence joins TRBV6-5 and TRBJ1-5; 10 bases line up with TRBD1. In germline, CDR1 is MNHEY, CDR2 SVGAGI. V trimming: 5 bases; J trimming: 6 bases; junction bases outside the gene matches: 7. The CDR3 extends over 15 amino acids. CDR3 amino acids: CASSHRQGAIQPQHF. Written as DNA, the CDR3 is TGTGCCAGCAGTCACCGACAGGGGGCTATTCAGCCCCAGCATTTT.

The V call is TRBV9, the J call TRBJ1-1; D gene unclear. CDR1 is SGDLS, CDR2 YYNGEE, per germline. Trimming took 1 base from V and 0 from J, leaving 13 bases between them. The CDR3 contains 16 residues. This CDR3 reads CASSVSGKPMNTEAFF. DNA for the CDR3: TGTGCCAGCAGCGTAAGCGGCAAACCAATGAACACTGAAGCTTTCTTT.

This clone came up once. CDR3 bases: TGTGCCAGCAGCTTGGAGGGACTACTCTCCTACGAGCAGTACTTC. The encoded protein is CASSLEGLLSYEQYF. The chain uses TRBV5-5 and TRBJ2-7; 7 nucleotides line up with TRBD2. The V gene's germline CDR1 is SGHKS and CDR2 YYEKEE (reference sequence). Trimming took 0 bases from V and 0 from J; bases not matched to a gene: 3. CDR3 size: 15 residues.

CDR3 region: CASRPSGTGGFWPLHF. In DNA, the CDR3 is TGTGCCAGCAGACCTAGCGGGACAGGGGGCTTCTGGCCCCTCCACTTT. The chain uses TRBV6-6 and TRBJ1-6; 12 bases align to TRBD1. After removal of 6 bases from V and 13 bases from J, the junction contained 13 bases not matched to a gene. CDR3 length equals 16 residues. CDR1 and CDR2 (germline): MNHNY, SVGAGI (reference sequence).

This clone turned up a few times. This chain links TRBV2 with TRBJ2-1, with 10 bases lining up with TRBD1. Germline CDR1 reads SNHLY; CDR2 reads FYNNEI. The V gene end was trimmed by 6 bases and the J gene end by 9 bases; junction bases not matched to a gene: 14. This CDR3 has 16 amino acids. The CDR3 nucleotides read TGTGCCAGCAGACATAACCGGGACAGGGGCGGGGGTGAGCAGTTCTTC. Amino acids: CASRHNRDRGGGEQFF.

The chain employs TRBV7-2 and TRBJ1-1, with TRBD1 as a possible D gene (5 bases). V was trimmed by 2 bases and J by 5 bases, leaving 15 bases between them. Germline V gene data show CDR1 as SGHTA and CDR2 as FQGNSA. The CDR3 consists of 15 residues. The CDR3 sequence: CASSLHQGLVTEAFF. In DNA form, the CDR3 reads TGTGCCAGCAGCTTACATCAGGGTTTAGTAACTGAAGCTTTCTTT.

The CDR3 coding sequence is TGCGCCAGCAGCCCTACACGGGGGACTGACACTGAAGCTTTCTTT. It yields the protein CASSPTRGTDTEAFF. The chain joins TRBV4-3 to TRBJ1-1; D possibly corresponds to TRBD1 (5 bases). Germline-derived CDR1 and CDR2 are LGHNA and YSLEER. Trimming cost V 4 bases and J 3 bases, with 15 bases left between them. The CDR3 spans 15 residues.

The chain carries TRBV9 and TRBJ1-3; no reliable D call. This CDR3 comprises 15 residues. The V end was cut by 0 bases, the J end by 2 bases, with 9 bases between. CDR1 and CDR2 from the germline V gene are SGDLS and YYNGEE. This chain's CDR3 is CASSVGHQTGNTIYF. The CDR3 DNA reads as TGTGCCAGCAGCGTAGGACACCAAACTGGAAACACCATATATTTT.

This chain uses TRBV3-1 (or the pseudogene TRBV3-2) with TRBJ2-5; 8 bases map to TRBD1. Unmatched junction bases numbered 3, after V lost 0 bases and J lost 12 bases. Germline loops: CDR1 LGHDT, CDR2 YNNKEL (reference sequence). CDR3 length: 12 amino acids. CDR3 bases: TGTGCCAGCAGCCAAGAGGGACAGGTAGAGTACTTC. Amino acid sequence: CASSQEGQVEYF.

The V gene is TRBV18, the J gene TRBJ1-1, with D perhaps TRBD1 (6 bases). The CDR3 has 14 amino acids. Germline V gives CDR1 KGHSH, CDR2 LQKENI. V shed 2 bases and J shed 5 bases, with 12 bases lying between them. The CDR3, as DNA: TGTGCCAGCTCACCAGGGGGCTTGGGGACTGAAGCTTTCTTT. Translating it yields CASSPGGLGTEAFF.